This TCR beta chain was found in a study of blood T cells in healthy people across ages. This CDR3 has 11 residues. The V gene's germline CDR1 is SQVTM and CDR2 ANQGSEA. V was pared by 4 bases and J by 1 base, with 4 bases between. A J-beta primer mix and a sample-barcoded 5' primer were used in a second PCR of roughly 7 to 12 cycles. MiXCR, applied by TCRdb to the 5' RACE reads, yields one record per CDR3 protein. The table has about 680,000 distinct CDR3 sequences, 49% seen once. This clonotype has only a few counts. The specimen sequenced was blood. The source of this sequence is a woman aged 55-75 years in good health. The chain couples TRBV29-1 to TRBJ1-1; unclear D gene. CDR3 DNA: TGCAGCGTTGGAGAGAACACTGAAGCTTTCTTT. Translating it yields CSVGENTEAFF.